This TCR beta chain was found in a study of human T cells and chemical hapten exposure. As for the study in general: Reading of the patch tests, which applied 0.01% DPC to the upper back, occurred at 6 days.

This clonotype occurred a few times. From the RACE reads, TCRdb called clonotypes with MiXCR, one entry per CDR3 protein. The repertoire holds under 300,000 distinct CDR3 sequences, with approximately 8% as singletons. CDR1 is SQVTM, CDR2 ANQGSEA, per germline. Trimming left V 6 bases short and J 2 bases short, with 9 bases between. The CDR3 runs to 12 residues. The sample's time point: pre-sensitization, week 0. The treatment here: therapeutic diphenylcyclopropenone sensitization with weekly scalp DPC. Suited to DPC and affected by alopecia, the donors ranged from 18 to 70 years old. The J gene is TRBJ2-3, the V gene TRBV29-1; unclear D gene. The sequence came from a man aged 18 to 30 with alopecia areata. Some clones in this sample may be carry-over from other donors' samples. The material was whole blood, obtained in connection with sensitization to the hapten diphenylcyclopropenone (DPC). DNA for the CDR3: TGCAGCGTCCAACAAAACACAGATACGCAGTATTTT. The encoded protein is CSVQQNTDTQYF.